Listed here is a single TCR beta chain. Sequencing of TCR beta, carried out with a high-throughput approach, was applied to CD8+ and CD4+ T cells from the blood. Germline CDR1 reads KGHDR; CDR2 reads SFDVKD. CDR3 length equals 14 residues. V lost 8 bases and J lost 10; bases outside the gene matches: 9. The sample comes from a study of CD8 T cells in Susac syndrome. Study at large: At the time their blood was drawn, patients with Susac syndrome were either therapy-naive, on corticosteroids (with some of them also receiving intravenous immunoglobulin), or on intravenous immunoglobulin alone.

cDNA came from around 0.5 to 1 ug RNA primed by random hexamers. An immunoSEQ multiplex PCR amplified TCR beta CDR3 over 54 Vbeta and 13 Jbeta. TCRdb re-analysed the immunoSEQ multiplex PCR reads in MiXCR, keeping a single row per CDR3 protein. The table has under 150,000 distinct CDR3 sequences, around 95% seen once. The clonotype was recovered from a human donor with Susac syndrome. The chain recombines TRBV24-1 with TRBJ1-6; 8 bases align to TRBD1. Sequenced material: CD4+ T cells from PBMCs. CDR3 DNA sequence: TGTGCCACCACCCCGGGACAGGCATCATCACCCCTCCACTTT. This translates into CATTPGQASSPLHF.